The 3 T cell receptor beta chains given below trace back to one sample, sequenced in a study of PD-L1 blockade in urothelial cancer. Measured with immunoSEQ multiplex PCR; TCRdb has only the in-frame clones, and not every one. The repertoire consists of about 71,000 clones, with 85% to 90% occurring once and the leading ten covering 3.4%. The sample here was PBMCs, taken around atezolizumab (anti-PD-L1) treatment. The receptor set was obtained from a man in his 60s with urothelial cancer.

This rearrangement joins TRBV7-9 to TRBJ2-5; 11 nucleotides align to TRBD2. V shed 5 bases, J shed 3 bases, and the junction held 2 bases outside the gene matches. The CDR3 loop spans 14 amino acids. Germline V gene lookup returns CDR1 SEHNR and CDR2 FQNEAQ (reference sequence). The DNA of the CDR3 is TGTGCCAGCAGCCTACTAGCGGGGGAAGAGACCCAGTACTTC. Its protein product is CASSLLAGEETQYF.

This rearrangement joins TRBV11-3 to TRBJ2-3; D perhaps matches TRBD1 (6 bases). The V end lost 4 bases, the J end lost 6 bases, and 14 bases lay between the germline ends. Per the germline V gene, CDR1 is SGHNT and CDR2 is YENEEA. The CDR3 is 14 residues long. CDR3 amino acids: CASSSGQTRDTQYF. CDR3 DNA sequence: TGTGCCAGCAGCTCCGGACAGACTCGGGATACGCAGTATTTT.

The rearrangement joins TRBV29-1 to TRBJ2-4, with 7 bases that match TRBD2. Germline V CDR1 and CDR2: SQVTM, ANQGSEA. The CDR3 spans 14 residues. V gave up 0 bases and J gave up 5 bases; unmatched junction bases: 4. In DNA, the CDR3 is TGCAGCGTTGAAGACGGGGGAGGGGAAAACATTCAGTACTTC. This encodes CSVEDGGGENIQYF.